Each of the 5 T cell receptor beta chains below was sequenced from the same sample in a study of T cells in narcolepsy. Clones were sequenced by immunoSEQ multiplex PCR, and TCRdb holds only the in-frame ones, with some missing. The data hold 20,000 to 25,000 clones, with approximately 89% observed a single time. The source material was CD45RA- memory CD4+ T cells from PBMCs. The receptor set was obtained from a human donor with narcolepsy.

The chain uses TRBV5-4 and TRBJ1-1; D not certain. V lost 0 bases, J lost 0 bases, and 6 bases lay in between. This CDR3 spans 14 amino acids. Looked up from germline, CDR1 is SGHNT and CDR2 is YYREEE (reference sequence). The CDR3 coding sequence is TGTGCCAGCAGCTTGGACAGCATGAACACTGAAGCTTTCTTT. Encoded protein: CASSLDSMNTEAFF. Drawing the rest from reference TRBV5-4 and TRBJ1-1, the complete variable domain is ETGVTQSPTHLIKTRGQQVTLRCSSQSGHNTVSWYQQALGQGPQFIFQYYREEENGRGNFPPRFSGLQFPNYSSELNVNALELDDSALYLCASSLDSMNTEAFFGQGTRLTVV.

This clone has more than one count but fewer than ten. CDR3 nucleotide sequence: TGTGCCAGCAGCTTATCATTCTTACAGGGTAGAAAGACTGAAGCTTTCTTT. Protein product: CASSLSFLQGRKTEAFF. The chain uses TRBV7-8 and TRBJ1-1, with D tentatively TRBD1 (6 bases). The CDR3 is 17 residues long. Germline CDR1 reads SGHVS; CDR2 reads FQNEAQ. Trimming removed 2 bases from V and 5 bases from J, with 21 bases in between.

J is TRBJ2-3 and V is TRBV4-1; 7 bases agree with TRBD2. The CDR3 length is 17 residues. Trimming cost V 3 bases and J 1 base; bases outside gene matches: 10. CDR1 and CDR2 (germline): MGHRA, YSYEKL. CDR3 amino acids: CASSHNTALAGTDTQYF. The CDR3 region has the DNA TGCGCCAGCAGCCACAACACCGCCCTAGCGGGCACAGATACGCAGTATTTT.

V usage is TRBV6-4 and J usage is TRBJ1-1; maybe TRBD1 (5 bases). V lost 6 bases and J lost 2, with 13 bases in between. From germline, CDR1 is MRHNA and CDR2 SNTAGT. The CDR3 runs 14 residues. CDR3 residues: CASRNTDRNTEAFF. CDR3 DNA sequence: TGTGCCAGCAGAAATACTGACAGAAACACTGAAGCTTTCTTT.

This rearrangement joins TRBV11-2 to TRBJ2-2; D gene unclear. The CDR3 totals 16 residues. V was trimmed by 0 bases and J by 2 bases, leaving 10 bases between them. Germline V gene data show CDR1 as SGHAT and CDR2 as FQNNGV. The CDR3 loop reads CASSLESHRNTGELFF. The CDR3 DNA sequence: TGTGCCAGCAGCTTAGAATCGCACAGAAACACCGGGGAGCTGTTTTTT.